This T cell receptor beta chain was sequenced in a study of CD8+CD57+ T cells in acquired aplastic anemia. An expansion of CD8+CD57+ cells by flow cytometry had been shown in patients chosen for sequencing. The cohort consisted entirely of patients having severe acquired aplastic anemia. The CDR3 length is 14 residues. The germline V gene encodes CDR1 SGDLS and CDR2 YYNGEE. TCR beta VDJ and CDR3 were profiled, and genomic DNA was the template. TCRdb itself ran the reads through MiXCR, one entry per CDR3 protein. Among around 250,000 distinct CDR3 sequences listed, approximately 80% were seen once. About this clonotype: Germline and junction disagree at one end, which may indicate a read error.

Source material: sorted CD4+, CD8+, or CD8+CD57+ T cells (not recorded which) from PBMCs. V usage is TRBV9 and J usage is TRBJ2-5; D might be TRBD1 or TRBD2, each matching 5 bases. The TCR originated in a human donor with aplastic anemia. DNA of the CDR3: TGTGCCACCAGCCGGGGCTCCGGGCAAGAGTCAGAGTACTTC. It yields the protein CATSRGSGQESEYF.